The 8 T cell receptor beta chains below were found in one sample sequenced in a study of blood T cell repertoires in COVID-19. Clones were sequenced by immunoSEQ multiplex PCR, and TCRdb holds only the in-frame ones, with some missing. This table has approximately 94,000 clones, 91% appearing once. Sequenced sample: peripheral blood. Receptors were obtained from a man aged 50 or older with active COVID-19.

The chain joins TRBV3-1 (or the pseudogene TRBV3-2) to TRBJ2-3; 10 nucleotides match TRBD2. Germline-derived CDR1 and CDR2 are LGHDT and YNNKEL (reference sequence). Losses at the gene ends were 6 bases for V and 1 base for J; bases not matched to a gene: 4. The CDR3 sequence is 15 residues long. This CDR3 reads CASRPGTSGTDTQYF. CDR3 DNA sequence: TGTGCCAGCAGACCCGGGACTAGCGGCACAGATACGCAGTATTTT.

This chain connects TRBV5-1 to TRBJ2-2; 9 bases fit TRBD1. Germline V CDR1 and CDR2: SGHRS, YFSETQ. With 9 bases clipped from V and 2 bases from J, the junction kept 8 bases outside the gene matches. The CDR3 runs to 15 residues. Here the CDR3 reads CATGQGILNTGELFF. CDR3 DNA sequence: TGCGCCACCGGACAGGGGATTCTAAACACCGGGGAGCTGTTTTTT.

This clone was picked up one time. This rearrangement joins TRBV6-5 to TRBJ1-1; D call uncertain. CDR1 MNHEY and CDR2 SVGAGI come from the germline V gene. The CDR3 is made up of 15 amino acids. The V end was cut by 0 bases, the J end by 5 bases, with 13 bases between. Here the CDR3 DNA reads TGTGCCAGCAGTTACTCAAGGCGGAGCGGGACTGAAGCTTTCTTT. Translation gives CASSYSRRSGTEAFF.

J is TRBJ1-2 and V is TRBV21-1; the table assigns TRBD1, which was not confirmed against the DNA. TRBV21-1 is termed a pseudogene. This CDR3 region has 16 residues. CDR3 sequence: CASSKKKRTGNSGYTF. CDR3 coding DNA: TGTGCCAGCAGCAAAAAAAAGCGGACAGGCAACTCTGGCTACACCTTC.

V and J are TRBV12-3 or TRBV12-4 and TRBJ2-3; TRBD2 matches at 9 bases. The CDR3 extends over 12 amino acids. V trimming: 3 bases; J trimming: 12 bases; junction bases outside the gene matches: 4. CDR3 region: CASSFGTSLQYF. In DNA, the CDR3 is TGTGCCAGCAGTTTTGGGACTAGCCTTCAGTATTTT.

The chain links TRBV29-1 to TRBJ1-4, with D possibly matching TRBD1 (5 bases). The CDR3 sequence is 14 residues long. The V and J ends lost 7 bases and 4 bases respectively, with 16 bases between them. The germline gives CDR1 SQVTM, CDR2 ANQGSEA. DNA for the CDR3: TGCAGCGCTGCGACAGACCCTAGTAATGAAAAACTGTTTTTT. This encodes CSAATDPSNEKLFF.

The chain carries TRBV7-6 and TRBJ2-2; D perhaps matches TRBD2 (6 bases). This CDR3 comprises 16 residues. Germline loops: CDR1 SGHVS, CDR2 FNYEAQ. Between the trimmed V and J ends, which lost 5 bases and 6 bases, there was a span of 19 bases. CDR3 nucleotides: TGTGCCAGCAGCCGGCCCCGCGGGACTCAAGCCGGGGAGCTGTTTTTT. Translating it yields CASSRPRGTQAGELFF. The whole variable domain, remainder taken from reference TRBV7-6 and TRBJ2-2, is GAGVSQSPRYKVTKRGQDVALRCDPISGHVSLYWYRQALGQGPEFLTYFNYEAQQDKSGLPNDRFSAERPEGSISTLTIQRTEQRDSAMYRCASSRPRGTQAGELFFGEGSRLTVL.

Here the CDR3 DNA reads TGCACCAGCAGCCAAAGGACAGGGGCCTACAATGAGCAGTTCTTC. It is translated as CTSSQRTGAYNEQFF. V usage is TRBV1 and J usage is TRBJ2-1; TRBD1 reflects the table's D call only, with no check against the DNA. TRBV1 is shown as a pseudogene. The CDR3 is 15 residues long.